What follows is one T cell receptor (beta chain) and its context. The PCR employed 60 Vbeta primers together with 13 Jbeta primers. Repertoires were generated with immunoSEQ multiplex PCR, while TCRdb's copy carries only in-frame clones and drops some. The data show 150,000 to 200,000 clones, 80% to 90% seen once. The sample comes from a study of cytomegalovirus exposure and HLA in healthy donors. The ends were cut back, 1 base at V and 3 bases at J, with 6 bases in the middle. The CDR3 covers 13 residues. Germline V gene lookup returns CDR1 LNHDA and CDR2 SQIVND (reference sequence). The V call is TRBV19, the J call TRBJ1-2; D perhaps matches TRBD1 (5 bases). The specimen was PBMCs. The TCR comes from a man aged 18 to 30 in good health and CMV-seropositive. The CDR3 DNA reads as TGTGCCAGTAGTATAGCAGGGTACTATGGCTACACCTTC. It codes for CASSIAGYYGYTF.